This T cell receptor (beta chain) was identified during a study of blood T cell repertoires in COVID-19. Study overall: Italy, Spain and the United States were the sources of the convalescent and acute COVID-19 samples.

Participants were aged about 18 to 90 years, lived in 25 or so US areas, and enrolled virtually. Among Cohort 3 donors, those recovered had two negative PCRs, clearance, or symptom resolution. Generated by immunoSEQ multiplex PCR, the TCRdb table keeps only in-frame clones and is missing some. The sample has approximately 210,000 clones, approximately 90% seen once. V was cut by 2 bases and J by 4 bases, with 8 bases left in between. Germline V gives CDR1 SGHDT, CDR2 YYEEEE. The CDR3 length is 13 residues. This TCR was sampled from a woman under 40 who had recovered from COVID-19. This chain connects TRBV5-6 to TRBJ2-3; D perhaps matches TRBD1 (6 bases). Source material: PBMCs or T cells enriched from blood (not recorded which). The DNA of the CDR3 is TGTGCCAGCAGCTTTACAGGGTCAGATACGCAGTATTTT. It yields the protein CASSFTGSDTQYF. The entire variable domain, with the rest obtained from reference TRBV5-6 and TRBJ2-3, is as follows: DAGVTQSPTHLIKTRGQQVTLRCSPKSGHDTVSWYQQALGQGPQFIFQYYEEEERQRGNFPDRFSGHQFPNYSSELNVNALLLGDSALYLCASSFTGSDTQYFGPGTRLTVL.